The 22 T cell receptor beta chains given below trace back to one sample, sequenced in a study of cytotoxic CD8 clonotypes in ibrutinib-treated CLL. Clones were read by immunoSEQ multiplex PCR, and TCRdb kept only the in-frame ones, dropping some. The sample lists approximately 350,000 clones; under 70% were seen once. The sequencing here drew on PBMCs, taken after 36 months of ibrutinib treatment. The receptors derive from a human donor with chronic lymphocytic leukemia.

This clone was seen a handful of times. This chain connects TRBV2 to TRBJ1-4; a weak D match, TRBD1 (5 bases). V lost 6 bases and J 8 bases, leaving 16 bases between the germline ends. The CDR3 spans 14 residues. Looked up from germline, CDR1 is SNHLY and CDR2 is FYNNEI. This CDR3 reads CASRSTSHREKLFF. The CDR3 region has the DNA TGTGCCAGCAGGTCGACAAGCCACAGGGAAAAACTGTTTTTT.

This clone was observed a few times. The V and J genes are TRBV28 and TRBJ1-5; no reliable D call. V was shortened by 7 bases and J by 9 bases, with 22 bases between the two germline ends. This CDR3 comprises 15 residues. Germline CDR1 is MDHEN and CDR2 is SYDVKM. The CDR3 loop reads CASTQHGSSVRPQHF. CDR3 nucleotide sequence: TGTGCCAGCACCCAGCACGGTTCCTCGGTCAGGCCCCAGCATTTT.

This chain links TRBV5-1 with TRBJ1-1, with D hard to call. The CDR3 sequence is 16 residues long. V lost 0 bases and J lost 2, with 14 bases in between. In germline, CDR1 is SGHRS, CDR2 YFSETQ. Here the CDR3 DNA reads TGCGCCAGCAGCTTGGTCTTTGGCCACCTAAACACTGAAGCTTTCTTT. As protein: CASSLVFGHLNTEAFF.

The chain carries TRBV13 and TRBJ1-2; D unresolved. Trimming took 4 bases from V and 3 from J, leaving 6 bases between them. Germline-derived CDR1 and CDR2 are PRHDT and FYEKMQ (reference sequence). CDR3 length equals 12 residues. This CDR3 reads CASSSSYYGYTF. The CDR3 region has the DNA TGTGCCAGCAGCTCCAGCTACTATGGCTACACCTTC.

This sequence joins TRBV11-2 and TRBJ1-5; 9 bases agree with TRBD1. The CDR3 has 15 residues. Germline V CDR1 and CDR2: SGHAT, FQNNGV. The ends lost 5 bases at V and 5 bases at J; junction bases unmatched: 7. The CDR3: CASSRGTGKDQPQHF. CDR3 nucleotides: TGTGCCAGCAGCCGTGGGACAGGGAAGGATCAGCCCCAGCATTTT.

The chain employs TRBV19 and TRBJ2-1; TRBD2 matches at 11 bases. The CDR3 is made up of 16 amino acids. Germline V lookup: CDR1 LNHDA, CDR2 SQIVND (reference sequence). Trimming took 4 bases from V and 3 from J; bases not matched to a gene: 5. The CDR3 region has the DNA TGTGCCAGTAGTACCTCCGGACTAGCGGGCTACAATGAGCAGTTCTTC. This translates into CASSTSGLAGYNEQFF. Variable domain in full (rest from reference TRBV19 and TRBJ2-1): DGGITQSPKYLFRKEGQNVTLSCEQNLNHDAMYWYRQDPGQGLRLIYYSQIVNDFQKGDIAEGYSVSREKKESFPLTVTSAQKNPTAFYLCASSTSGLAGYNEQFFGPGTRLTVL.

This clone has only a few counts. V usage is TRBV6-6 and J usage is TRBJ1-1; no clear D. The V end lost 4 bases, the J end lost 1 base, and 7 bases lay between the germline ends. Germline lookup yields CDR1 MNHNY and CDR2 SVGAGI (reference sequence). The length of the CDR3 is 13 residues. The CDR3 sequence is CASSFESNTEAFF. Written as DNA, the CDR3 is TGTGCCAGCAGTTTCGAGTCGAACACTGAAGCTTTCTTT.

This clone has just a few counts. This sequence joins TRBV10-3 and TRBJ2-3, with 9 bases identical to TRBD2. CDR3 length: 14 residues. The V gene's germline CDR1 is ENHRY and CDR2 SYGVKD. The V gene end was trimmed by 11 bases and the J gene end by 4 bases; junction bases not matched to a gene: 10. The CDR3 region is CASRLGLASDTQYF. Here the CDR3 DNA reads TGTGCCTCCCGGCTGGGACTAGCATCAGATACGCAGTATTTT.

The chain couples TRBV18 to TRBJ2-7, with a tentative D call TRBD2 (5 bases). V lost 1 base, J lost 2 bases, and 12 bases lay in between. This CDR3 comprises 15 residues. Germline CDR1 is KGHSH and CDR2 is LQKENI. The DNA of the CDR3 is TGTGCCAGCTCACCACAGGGCGGGTTCGCCTACGAGCAGTACTTC. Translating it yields CASSPQGGFAYEQYF.

CDR3 DNA: TGCGCCAGCAGTGGGACCGGGGAGCTGTTTTTT. The encoded protein is CASSGTGELFF. The chain employs TRBV10-2 and TRBJ2-2; D remains ambiguous. Germline values: CDR1 WSHSY, CDR2 SAAADI. The CDR3 is 11 amino acids. Trimming shortened V by 4 bases and J by 5 bases, and 2 bases separated the two germline ends.

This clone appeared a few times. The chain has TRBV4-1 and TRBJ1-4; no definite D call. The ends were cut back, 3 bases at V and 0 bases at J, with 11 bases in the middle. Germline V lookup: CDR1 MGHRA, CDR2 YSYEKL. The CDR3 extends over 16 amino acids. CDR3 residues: CASSHARTATNEKLFF. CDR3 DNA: TGCGCCAGCAGCCACGCGAGGACTGCAACTAATGAAAAACTGTTTTTT.

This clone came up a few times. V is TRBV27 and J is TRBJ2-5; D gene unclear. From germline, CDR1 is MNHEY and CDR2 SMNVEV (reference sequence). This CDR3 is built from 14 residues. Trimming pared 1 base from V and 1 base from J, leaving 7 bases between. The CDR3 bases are TGTGCCAGCAGTTTATTTGCAGGCCAAGAGACCCAGTACTTC. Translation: CASSLFAGQETQYF.

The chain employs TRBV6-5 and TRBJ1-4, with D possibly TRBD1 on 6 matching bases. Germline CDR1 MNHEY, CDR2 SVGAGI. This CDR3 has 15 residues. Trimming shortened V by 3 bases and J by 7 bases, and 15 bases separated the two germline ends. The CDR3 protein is CASSYMGAGIEKLFF. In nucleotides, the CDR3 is TGTGCCAGCAGTTATATGGGGGCGGGAATTGAAAAACTGTTTTTT.

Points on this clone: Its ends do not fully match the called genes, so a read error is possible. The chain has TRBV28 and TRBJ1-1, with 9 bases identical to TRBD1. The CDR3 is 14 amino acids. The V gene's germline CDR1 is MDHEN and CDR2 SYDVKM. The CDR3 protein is CASRDRGSGIGGGF. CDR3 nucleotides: TGTGCCAGCAGGGACAGGGGCTCGGGAATTGGGGGTGGCTTT.

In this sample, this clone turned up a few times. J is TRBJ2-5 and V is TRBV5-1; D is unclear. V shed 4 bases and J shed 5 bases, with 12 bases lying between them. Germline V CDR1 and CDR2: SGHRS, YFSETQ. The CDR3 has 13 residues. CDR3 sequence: CASSEVIRETQYF. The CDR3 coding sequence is TGCGCCAGCAGCGAGGTAATCCGGGAGACCCAGTACTTC.

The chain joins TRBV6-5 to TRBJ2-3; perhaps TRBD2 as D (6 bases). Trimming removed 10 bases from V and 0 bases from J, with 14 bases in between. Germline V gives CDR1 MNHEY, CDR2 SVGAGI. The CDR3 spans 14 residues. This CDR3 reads CATRSGLSTDTQYF. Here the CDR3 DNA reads TGTGCCACTAGGTCGGGACTTAGCACAGATACGCAGTATTTT.

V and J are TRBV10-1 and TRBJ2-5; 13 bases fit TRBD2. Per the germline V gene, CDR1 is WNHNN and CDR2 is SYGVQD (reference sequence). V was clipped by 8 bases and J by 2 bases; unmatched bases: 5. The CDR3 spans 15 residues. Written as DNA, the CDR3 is TGCGCCAGCCCTACACTAGCGGGAGGGCAAGAGACCCAGTACTTC. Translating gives CASPTLAGGQETQYF.

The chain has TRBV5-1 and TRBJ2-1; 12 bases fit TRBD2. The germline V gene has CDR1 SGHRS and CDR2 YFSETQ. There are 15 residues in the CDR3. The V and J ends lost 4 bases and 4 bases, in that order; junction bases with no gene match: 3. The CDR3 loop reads CASSVTSGGYNEQFF. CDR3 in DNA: TGCGCCAGCAGCGTGACTAGCGGGGGTTACAATGAGCAGTTCTTC.

The chain's CDR3 is CASSVEPAGYEQYF. The DNA of the CDR3 is TGTGCCAGCAGCGTAGAACCAGCGGGCTACGAGCAGTACTTC. The chain recombines TRBV9 with TRBJ2-7, with TRBD2 as a possible D gene (6 bases). V lost 0 bases to trimming and J lost 3 bases, with 10 bases between them. CDR1 and CDR2 from the germline V gene are SGDLS and YYNGEE. The CDR3 runs 14 residues.

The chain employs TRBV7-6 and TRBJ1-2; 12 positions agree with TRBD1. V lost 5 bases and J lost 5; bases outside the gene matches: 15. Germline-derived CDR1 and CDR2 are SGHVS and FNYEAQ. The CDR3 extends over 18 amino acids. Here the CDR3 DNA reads TGTGCCAGCAGCCCCCTTCCGGGACAGGGGGCCCCTGGGTATGGCTACACCTTC. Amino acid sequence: CASSPLPGQGAPGYGYTF.

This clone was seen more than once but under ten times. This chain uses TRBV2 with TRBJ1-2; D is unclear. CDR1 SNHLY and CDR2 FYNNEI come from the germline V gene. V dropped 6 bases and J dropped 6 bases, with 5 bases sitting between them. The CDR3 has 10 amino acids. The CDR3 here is CASRANGYTF. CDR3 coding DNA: TGTGCCAGCAGGGCGAATGGCTACACCTTC.

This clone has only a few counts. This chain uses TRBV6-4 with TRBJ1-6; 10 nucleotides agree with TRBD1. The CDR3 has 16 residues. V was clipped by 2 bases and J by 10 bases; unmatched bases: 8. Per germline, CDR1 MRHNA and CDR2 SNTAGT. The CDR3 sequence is CASSDPGQGSVSPLHF. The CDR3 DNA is TGTGCCAGCAGTGACCCGGGACAGGGGAGTGTGTCACCCCTCCACTTT.